This is a list of T cell receptor beta chains from one sample in a study of T cell responses to AZD1222 COVID-19 vaccine. Produced via immunoSEQ multiplex PCR; TCRdb's table is partial and in-frame only. The data contain some 170,000 clones, roughly 92% of them singletons. The sample consisted of peripheral blood, taken on day 0 of AZD1222 vaccination. These receptors all come from an adult in good health. Each CDR3 is given with its conserved first and last residue. The order of the fields is clone size, J gene, V gene, D gene, CDR3 DNA, CDR3 protein. D genes are given only for firm matches. Expanded clones are given a class, and other clones once, few, many or no size at all.

. TRBJ2-2 TRBV5-6 . TGTGCCAGCAGCTTGGGGCCTACAACGAACACCGGGGAGCTGTTTTTT CASSLGPTTNTGELFF
. TRBJ2-4 TRBV27 . TGTGCCAGCAGTCTCAGGTACCTGGCCAAAAACATTCAGTACTTC CASSLRYLAKNIQYF
. TRBJ1-3 TRBV19 . TGTGCCAGTAGTATCACAGGGAGCTCTGGAAACACCATATATTTT CASSITGSSGNTIYF
. TRBJ2-1 TRBV5-4 TRBD2 TGTGCCAGCAGCTTAGGGACTAGCGGATACAATGAGCAGTTCTTC CASSLGTSGYNEQFF
. TRBJ2-7 TRBV7-9 . TGTGCCAGCAGCCCACCGGGACAACTCCACGAGCAGTACTTC CASSPPGQLHEQYF
once TRBJ1-5 TRBV5-8 TRBD1 TGTGCCAGCAGCCCGACAGGGGCAGGGCCCCAGCATTTT CASSPTGAGPQHF
. TRBJ2-7 TRBV24-1 TRBD1 TGTGCCACTTTTAAATTCGGGATTGGACAGGCAGACTTC CATFKFGIGQADF
. TRBJ2-1 TRBV10-1 TRBD2 TGCGCCAGCAGTAGGACTAGCGGGATGAGTGAGCAGTTCTTC CASSRTSGMSEQFF
. TRBJ2-7 TRBV19 TRBD1 TGTGCCAGTAGTTTGACAGGGGGGCCCTACGAGCAGTACTTC CASSLTGGPYEQYF
. TRBJ1-1 TRBV19 . TGTGCCAGTAGTATAAGGGCTGGAGCTTTCTTT CASSIRAGAFF
. TRBJ1-2 TRBV9 . TGTGCCAGCTCGGGATGGGGAGTCTATGGCTACACCTTC CASSGWGVYGYTF
. TRBJ2-5 TRBV3-1/TRBV3-2 TRBD2 TGTGCCAGCAGCCCATTTGGACTAGCGGGGACCTCAGAGACCCAGTACTTC CASSPFGLAGTSETQYF
. TRBJ2-7 TRBV6-5 . TGTGCCAGCAGTTACTCGAGGCAGGCCCCCTGGGAGCAGTACTTC CASSYSRQAPWEQYF
. TRBJ2-7 TRBV5-6 . TGTGCCAGCAGCCCGGGACAAGCCAGGCCGAGCGAGCAGTACTTC CASSPGQARPSEQYF
. TRBJ2-7 TRBV3-1/TRBV3-2 TRBD2 TGTGCCAGCAGCCAAGATCATTTCGGGGGGAGTTCAGCCGAGCAGTACTTC CASSQDHFGGSSAEQYF
. TRBJ1-6 TRBV5-4 TRBD1 TGTGCCAGCAGCTTGGGTCAGGGGGGCTATAATTCACCCCTCCACTTT CASSLGQGGYNSPLHF
. TRBJ2-3 TRBV4-1 . TGCGCCAGCAGCCAACCGACTAGGTGGAGGGCAGATACGCAGTATTTT CASSQPTRWRADTQYF
. TRBJ2-5 TRBV18 TRBD2 TGTGCCAGCTCACCAGCCCTCGGGACTAGCGGGAGAGAGACCCAGTACTTC CASSPALGTSGRETQYF
. TRBJ1-1 TRBV6-1 . TGTGCCAGCAGTGACCTCGACCCATGGCAGCCGAACACTGAAGCTTTCTTT CASSDLDPWQPNTEAFF
once TRBJ2-1 TRBV29-1 TRBD1 TGCAGCGTATGGACAGGGTTGGATGAGCAGTTCTTC CSVWTGLDEQFF
once TRBJ2-7 TRBV2 . TGTGCTCTCGGGGAAGGGGTCCACGAGCAGTACTTC CALGEGVHEQYF
. TRBJ1-2 TRBV12-3/TRBV12-4 . TGTGCCAGCAGTTTCCCGGGCCGCGGCTACACCTTC CASSFPGRGYTF
. TRBJ2-1 TRBV19 TRBD1 TGTGCCAGTAGTACACCAAAACAGGGGAGTGGGCAGTTCTTC CASSTPKQGSGQFF
. TRBJ1-6 TRBV6-5 . TGTGCCAGCAGTTACTCCAGGGTGTCCTATAATTCACCCCTCCACTTT CASSYSRVSYNSPLHF
. TRBJ2-5 TRBV5-6 . TGTGCCAGCAGCTTGGAAGAGACCCAGTACTTC CASSLEETQYF
. TRBJ2-5 TRBV25-1 . TGTGCCAGCAGTGAAGGTATCCAAATGGTAGGAGAGACCCAGTACTTC CASSEGIQMVGETQYF
. TRBJ1-1 TRBV13 . TGTGCCAGCAGCTTTAACAGGGTCCTGAACACTGAAGCTTTCTTT CASSFNRVLNTEAFF
. TRBJ2-7 TRBV27 . TGTGCCAGCAGTTTATCGTTGGGGGGCTGGGAGCAGTACTTC CASSLSLGGWEQYF
few TRBJ1-4 TRBV14 . TGTGCCAGCAGCCGAGAATTACTGGGCGTACTGTTTTTT CASSRELLGVLFF
. TRBJ2-3 TRBV4-1 . TGCGCCAGCAGCCAAGATCACTACCCGGATACGCAGTATTTT CASSQDHYPDTQYF
few TRBJ2-3 TRBV7-9 . TGTGCCAGCAGCTCCCAATACACAGATACGCAGTATTTT CASSSQYTDTQYF
. TRBJ1-5 TRBV6-1 . TGTGCCAGCAGTGATGGGGGTTGGGGCCAGCCCCAGCATTTT CASSDGGWGQPQHF
. TRBJ2-5 TRBV3-1/TRBV3-2 . TGTGCCAGCGCGGACGGAAACAAGAAAGAGACCCAGTACTTC CASADGNKKETQYF
. TRBJ1-4 TRBV18 . TGTGCCAGCTCACCGTGGCAGAGTGAGGGAAATGAAAAACTGTTTTTT CASSPWQSEGNEKLFF
. TRBJ1-3 TRBV19 TRBD1 TGTGCCACCAGACAGGGGTACTCTGGAAACACCATATATTTT CATRQGYSGNTIYF
. TRBJ2-7 TRBV6-2/TRBV6-3 . TGTGCCAGCAGCGATATCTACGAGCAGTACTTC CASSDIYEQYF
. TRBJ2-7 TRBV2 . TGTGCCAGCAGCCAAGACAGGTTATTTTCCTACGAGCAGTACTTC CASSQDRLFSYEQYF
. TRBJ1-5 TRBV3-1/TRBV3-2 . TGTGCCAGCAGCCAAGGGGACCGCAATCAGCCCCAGCATTTT CASSQGDRNQPQHF
. TRBJ1-5 TRBV6-1 . TGTGCCAGCAGTGAGCTTACACCTACCTATAGCAATCAGCCCCAGCATTTT CASSELTPTYSNQPQHF
. TRBJ1-4 TRBV11-2 TRBD1 TGTGCCAGCAGCCCCCACAGGGGATATAGGGAAAAACTGTTTTTT CASSPHRGYREKLFF
. TRBJ1-1 TRBV4-1 TRBD1 TGCGCCAGCAGCCAAGATGAGGACAGGGCCCTCGTGAACACTGAAGCTTTCTTT CASSQDEDRALVNTEAFF
. TRBJ2-7 TRBV12-3/TRBV12-4 TRBD1 TGTGCCAGCAGTCCCACAGGGGGTTACGAGCAGTACTTC CASSPTGGYEQYF
. TRBJ1-2 TRBV7-9 . TGTGCCAGCAGCCCGAGGATCAACTATGGCTACACCTTC CASSPRINYGYTF